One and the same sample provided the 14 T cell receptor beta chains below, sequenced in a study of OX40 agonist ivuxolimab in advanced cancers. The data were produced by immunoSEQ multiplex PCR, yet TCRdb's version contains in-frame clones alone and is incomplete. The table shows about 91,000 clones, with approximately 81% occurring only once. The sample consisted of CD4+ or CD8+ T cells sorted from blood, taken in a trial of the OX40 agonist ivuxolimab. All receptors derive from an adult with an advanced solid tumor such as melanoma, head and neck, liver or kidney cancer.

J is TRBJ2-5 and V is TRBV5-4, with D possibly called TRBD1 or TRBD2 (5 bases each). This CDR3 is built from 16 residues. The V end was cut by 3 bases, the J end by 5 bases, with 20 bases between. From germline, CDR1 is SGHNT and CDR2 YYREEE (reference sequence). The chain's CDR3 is CASSSPADWGLETQYF. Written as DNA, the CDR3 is TGTGCCAGCAGCTCGCCCGCGGACTGGGGCCTGGAGACCCAGTACTTC.

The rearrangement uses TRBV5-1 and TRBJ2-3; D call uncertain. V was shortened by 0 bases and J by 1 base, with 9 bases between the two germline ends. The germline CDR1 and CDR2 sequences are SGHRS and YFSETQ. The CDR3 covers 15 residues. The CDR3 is CASSLGGEGTDTQYF. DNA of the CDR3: TGCGCCAGCAGCTTGGGGGGTGAAGGCACAGATACGCAGTATTTT. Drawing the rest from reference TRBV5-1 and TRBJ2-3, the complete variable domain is KAGVTQTPRYLIKTRGQQVTLSCSPISGHRSVSWYQQTPGQGLQFLFEYFSETQRNKGNFPGRFSGRQFSNSRSEMNVSTLELGDSALYLCASSLGGEGTDTQYFGPGTRLTVL.

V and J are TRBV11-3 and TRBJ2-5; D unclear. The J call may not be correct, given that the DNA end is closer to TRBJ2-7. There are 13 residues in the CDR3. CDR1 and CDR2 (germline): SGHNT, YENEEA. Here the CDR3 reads CACHRTETYEQYF. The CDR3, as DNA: TGTGCCTGCCACCGGACGGAAACCTACGAGCAGTACTTC.

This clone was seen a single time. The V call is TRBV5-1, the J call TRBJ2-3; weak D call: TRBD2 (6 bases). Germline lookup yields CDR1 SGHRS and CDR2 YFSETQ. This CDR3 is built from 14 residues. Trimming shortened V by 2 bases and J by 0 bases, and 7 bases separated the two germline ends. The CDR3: CASSFGTSTDTQYF. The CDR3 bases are TGCGCCAGCAGCTTTGGGACTAGCACAGATACGCAGTATTTT.

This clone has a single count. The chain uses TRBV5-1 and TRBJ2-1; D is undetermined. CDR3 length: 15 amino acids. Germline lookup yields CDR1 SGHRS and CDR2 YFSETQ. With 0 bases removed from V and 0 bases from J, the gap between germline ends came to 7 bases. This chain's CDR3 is CASSLAWGSYNEQFF. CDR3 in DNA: TGCGCCAGCAGCTTGGCCTGGGGCTCCTACAATGAGCAGTTCTTC.

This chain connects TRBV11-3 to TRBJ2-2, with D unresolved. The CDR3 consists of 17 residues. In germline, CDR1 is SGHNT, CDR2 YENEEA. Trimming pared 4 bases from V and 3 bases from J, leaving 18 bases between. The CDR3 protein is CASSSSITTGYTGELFF. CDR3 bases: TGTGCCAGCAGCTCTTCAATTACGACTGGATACACCGGGGAGCTGTTTTTT.

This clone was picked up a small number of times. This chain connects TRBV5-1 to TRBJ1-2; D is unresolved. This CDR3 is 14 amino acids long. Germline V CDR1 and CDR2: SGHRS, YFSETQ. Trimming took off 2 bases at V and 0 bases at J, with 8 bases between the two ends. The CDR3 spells CASSLREPNYGYTF. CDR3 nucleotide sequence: TGCGCCAGCAGCTTACGGGAGCCTAACTATGGCTACACCTTC.

For the CDR3, the DNA is TGTGCCAGCAGTCGTGCGCAGGGCTTGATACCCCTCCACTTT. It yields the protein CASSRAQGLIPLHF. The chain carries TRBV6-5 and TRBJ1-6; possibly TRBD1 for D (5 bases). The V gene's germline CDR1 is MNHEY and CDR2 SVGAGI. Deletions cut 5 bases from V and 12 bases from J, with 17 bases between. CDR3 length equals 14 residues.

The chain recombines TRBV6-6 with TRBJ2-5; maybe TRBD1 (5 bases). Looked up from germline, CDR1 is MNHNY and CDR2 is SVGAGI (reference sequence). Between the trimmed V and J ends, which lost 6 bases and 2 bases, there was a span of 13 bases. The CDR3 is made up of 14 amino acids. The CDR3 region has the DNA TGTGCCAGCAGCCCCGTACAGGAGCAAGAGACCCAGTACTTC. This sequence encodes CASSPVQEQETQYF.

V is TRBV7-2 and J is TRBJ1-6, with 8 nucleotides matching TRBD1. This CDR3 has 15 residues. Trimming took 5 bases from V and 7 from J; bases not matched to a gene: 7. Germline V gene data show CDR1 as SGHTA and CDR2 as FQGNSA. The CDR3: CASSRLTGENSPLHF. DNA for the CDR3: TGTGCCAGCAGCCGGCTGACAGGGGAGAATTCACCCCTCCACTTT.

Written as DNA, the CDR3 is TGTGCCAGCAGCTACGCGGGCCTCAACACCGGGGAGCTGTTTTTT. Its translation: CASSYAGLNTGELFF. The chain joins TRBV6-5 to TRBJ2-2; possibly TRBD2 for D (5 bases). Germline V gives CDR1 MNHEY, CDR2 SVGAGI. The CDR3 totals 15 residues. With 6 bases removed from V and 2 bases from J, the gap between germline ends came to 13 bases.

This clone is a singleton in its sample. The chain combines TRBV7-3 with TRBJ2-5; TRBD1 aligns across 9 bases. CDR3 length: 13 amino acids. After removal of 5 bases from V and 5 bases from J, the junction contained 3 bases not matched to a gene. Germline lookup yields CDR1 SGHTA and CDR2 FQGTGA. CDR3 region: CASSQGQGETQYF. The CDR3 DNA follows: TGTGCCAGCAGCCAAGGACAGGGGGAGACCCAGTACTTC.

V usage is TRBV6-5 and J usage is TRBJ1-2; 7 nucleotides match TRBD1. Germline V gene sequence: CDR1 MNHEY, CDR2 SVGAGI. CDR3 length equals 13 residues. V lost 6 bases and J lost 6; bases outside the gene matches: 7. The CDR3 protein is CASSRTGDNGYTF. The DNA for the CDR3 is TGTGCCAGCAGCAGGACAGGCGATAATGGCTACACCTTC.

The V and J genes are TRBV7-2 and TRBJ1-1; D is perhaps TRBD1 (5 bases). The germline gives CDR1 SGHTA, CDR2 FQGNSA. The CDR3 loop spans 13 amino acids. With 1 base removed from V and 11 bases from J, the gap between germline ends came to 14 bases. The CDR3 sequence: CASSLGIDRGAFF. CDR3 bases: TGTGCCAGCAGCTTAGGAATCGACAGAGGGGCTTTCTTT.